This T cell receptor (beta chain) was captured in a study of PD-L1 blockade in urothelial cancer. The CDR3 is made up of 14 amino acids. V lost 7 bases and J lost 7; bases outside the gene matches: 10. Germline V CDR1 and CDR2: MDHEN, SYDVKM. Some clones are missing from TCRdb's copy, which holds only in-frame ones; the method was immunoSEQ multiplex PCR. The top ten clones hold around 6% of a sample with about 57,000 clones, roughly 79% of them seen once. Study-level results: Better survival was predicted by below-median pretreatment blood TCR clonality.

This sample's time point: pretreatment peripheral blood. The patients had locally advanced or metastatic urothelial carcinoma. As concerns this clone: Its antigen is unidentified.

This TCR was recovered from a man aged 65 to 85 with urothelial cancer. The V call is TRBV28, the J call TRBJ1-5; TRBD1 agrees at 7 bases. Material: PBMCs, obtained around atezolizumab (anti-PD-L1) treatment. Here the CDR3 DNA reads TGTGCCAGCAAAGAGGGGGCAGGGATCCAGCCCCAGCATTTT. Translated: CASKEGAGIQPQHF. Filled out from reference TRBV28 and TRBJ1-5, the complete variable domain reads DVKVTQSSRYLVKRTGEKVFLECVQDMDHENMFWYRQDPGLGLRLIYFSYDVKMKEKGDIPEGYSVSREKKERFSLILESASTNQTSMYLCASKEGAGIQPQHFGDGTRLSIL.